Listed below are T cell receptor beta chains from one sample, sequenced in a study of T cell changes during pregnancy in multiple sclerosis. Produced via immunoSEQ multiplex PCR; TCRdb's table is partial and in-frame only. Of around 59,000 clones in the sample, about 94% were seen once. The sequencing here drew on peripheral blood, taken in the third trimester of pregnancy. The receptors were gathered from a female donor in good health, enrolled as a control in a pregnancy study. Each CDR3 is given with its conserved first and last residue. The D gene is left open where the match is weak.

>14|.|TRBV5-1|TRBJ1-1
CASSRSDSNTEAFF
>13|.|TRBV19|TRBJ2-7
CASSIGELYEQYF
>17|TRBD2|TRBV18|TRBJ2-3
CASSPPGLAGSADTQYF
>12|.|TRBV28|TRBJ1-1
CASSLQGKEAFF
>14|TRBD1|TRBV5-1|TRBJ2-7
CASSFGTAIYEQYF
>13|.|TRBV5-5|TRBJ2-7
CASSLTGAYEQYF
>13|.|TRBV19|TRBJ2-2
CASSIRVPGELFF
>15|.|TRBV25-1|TRBJ1-5
CASSEGGAGNQPQHF
>15|TRBD1|TRBV7-3|TRBJ1-3
CASSLLPGGTDTIYF
>14|.|TRBV9|TRBJ1-4
CASSARSYHEKLFF
>14|.|TRBV11-3|TRBJ1-1
CASSLSATNTEAFF
>17|TRBD1|TRBV7-9|TRBJ1-5
CASSIGVQGAGAEPQHF
>15|.|TRBV7-8|TRBJ2-1
CASSRSKGGYNEQFF
>17|TRBD1|TRBV28|TRBJ2-3
CASTLRGTTGGTDTQYF
>13|.|TRBV7-9|TRBJ1-4
CASSLDTGEKLFF
>15|.|TRBV9|TRBJ2-3
CASSSRTGITDTQYF
>13|.|TRBV6-5|TRBJ1-1
CASTLVWGAEAFF
>15|TRBD2|TRBV5-6|TRBJ2-1
CASSHPGLAGREQFF
>14|TRBD1|TRBV5-1|TRBJ2-7
CASSLGQGHDEQYF
>15|.|TRBV6-1|TRBJ1-5
CASTLRRDPNQPQHF
>13|.|TRBV6-1|TRBJ1-4
CASTLTGNEKLFF
>15|TRBD2|TRBV28|TRBJ2-5
CASSFSGIPEETQYF
>12|.|TRBV2|TRBJ2-7
CASTIARTEQYF
>13|.|TRBV27|TRBJ1-5
CASATGNRQPQHF
>15|TRBD1|TRBV4-3|TRBJ1-2
CASSPRDSFNYGYTF
>15|TRBD2|TRBV9|TRBJ2-1
CASSVGGLSGTEQFF
>15|TRBD1|TRBV10-2|TRBJ1-5
CASSEFGQGNQPQHF